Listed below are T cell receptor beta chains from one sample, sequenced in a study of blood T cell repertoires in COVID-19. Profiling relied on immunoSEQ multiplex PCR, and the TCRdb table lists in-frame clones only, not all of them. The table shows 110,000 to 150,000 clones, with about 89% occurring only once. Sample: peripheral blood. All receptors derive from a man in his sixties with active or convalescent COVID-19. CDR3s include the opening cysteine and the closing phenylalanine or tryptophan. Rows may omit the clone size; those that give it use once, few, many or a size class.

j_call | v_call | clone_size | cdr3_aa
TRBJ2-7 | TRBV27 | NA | CASSLKDSSYEQYF
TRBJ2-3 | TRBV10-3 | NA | CATTSGGQDTQYF
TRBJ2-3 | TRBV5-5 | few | CATRTHTLADTQYF
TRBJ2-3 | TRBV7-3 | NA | CASSLLAGETDTQYF
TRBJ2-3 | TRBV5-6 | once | CASSPRAGVTDTQYF
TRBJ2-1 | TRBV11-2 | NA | CASSLGTAYNEQFF
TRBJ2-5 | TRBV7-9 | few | CASSPWTEGPRYF
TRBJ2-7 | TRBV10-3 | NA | CAIGTDRVDEQYF
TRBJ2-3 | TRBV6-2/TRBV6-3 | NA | CASSFSPSRRTDTQYF
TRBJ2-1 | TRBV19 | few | CASSILAGGILSYNEQFF
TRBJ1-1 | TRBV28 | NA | CASSLPDMNTEAFF
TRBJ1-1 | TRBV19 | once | CASSIVGGANTEAFF
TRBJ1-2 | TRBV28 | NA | CASSLGGAAYGYTF
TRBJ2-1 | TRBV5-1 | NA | CASSTGLAGGRYNEQFF
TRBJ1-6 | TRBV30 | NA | CASTGGVSPLHF
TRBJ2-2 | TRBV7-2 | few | CASLQTRGTGELFF
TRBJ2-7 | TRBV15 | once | CATSRERRGPVDEQYF
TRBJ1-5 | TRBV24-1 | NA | CATRGTGSNQPQHF
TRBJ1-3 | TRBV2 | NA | CASSQPGQGGGNTIYF
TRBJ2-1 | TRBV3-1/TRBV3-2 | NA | CASSLGTTMEQFF
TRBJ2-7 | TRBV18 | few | CASSPLGLSYEQYF
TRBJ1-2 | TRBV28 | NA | CASSLGGSGTVVYGYTF
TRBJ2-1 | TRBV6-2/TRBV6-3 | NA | CASSIRGYASSYNEQFF
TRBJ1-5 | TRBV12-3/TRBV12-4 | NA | CASSSPQQPQHF
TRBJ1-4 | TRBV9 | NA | CASSVQATTNEKLFF
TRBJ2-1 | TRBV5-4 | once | CASSLGQGADEQFF
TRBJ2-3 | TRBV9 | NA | CASSYLGGAMDTQYF
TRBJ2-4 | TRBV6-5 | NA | CASSGSMKNIQYF
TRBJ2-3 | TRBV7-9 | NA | CASSPLGLATQYF
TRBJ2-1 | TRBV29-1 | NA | CSARGLAGGPNEQFF
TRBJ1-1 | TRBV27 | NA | CASSLSPGQLTEAFF
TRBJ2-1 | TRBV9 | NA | CASSVGDSGSREQFF
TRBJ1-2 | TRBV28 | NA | CATKGQPRDYGYTF
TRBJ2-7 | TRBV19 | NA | CASSDTGLAGEQYF
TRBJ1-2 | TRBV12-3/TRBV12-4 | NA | CASSFKPPAGYTF
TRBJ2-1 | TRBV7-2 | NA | CASSSFPGTSNDEQFF
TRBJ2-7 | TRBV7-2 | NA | CASSLLASSGEQYF
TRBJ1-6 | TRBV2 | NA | CASSLRRQGNSPLHF
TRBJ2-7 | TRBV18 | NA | CASSGRQGTYEQYF
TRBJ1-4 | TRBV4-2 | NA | CASSQDSVGHQQLATNEKLFF
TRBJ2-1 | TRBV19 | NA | CASRGGLPRNEQFF
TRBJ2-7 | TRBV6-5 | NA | CASIPSVGQYYEQYF
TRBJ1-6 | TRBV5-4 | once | CASSVGGRGNNSPLHF
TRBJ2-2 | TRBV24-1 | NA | CATSDPGQNTGELFF